One sample yielded the 7 T cell receptor beta chains listed below, sequenced in a study of early T cells in non-severe SARS-CoV-2 infection. MiXCR, run by TCRdb on the 5' RACE reads, gives a single entry per CDR3 protein. Here the sample spans some 66,000 distinct CDR3 sequences, less than 15% being singletons. Source material: whole blood. Receptors originate from an adult who was a healthcare worker with PCR-confirmed SARS-CoV-2 infection or an uninfected control (not recorded which).

In this sample, this clonotype turned up many times. The chain couples TRBV6-5 to TRBJ1-1, with a tentative D call TRBD1 (6 bases). There are 15 residues in the CDR3. V was cut by 8 bases and J by 6 bases, with 22 bases left in between. Germline V CDR1 and CDR2: MNHEY, SVGAGI. The DNA of the CDR3 is TGTGCCAGCCGAGAAGGGGGAAGGAATTTCGCTGAAGCTTTCTTT. It translates to CASREGGRNFAEAFF.

In the case of this clonotype: The conserved closing phenylalanine or tryptophan is absent in this CDR3, likely reflecting a read error. V usage is TRBV5-1 and J usage is TRBJ2-3; TRBD1 matches at 8 bases. The CDR3 is 14 residues long. Unmatched junction bases numbered 1, after V lost 3 bases and J lost 1 base. Germline V gene sequence: CDR1 SGHRS, CDR2 YFSETQ. The DNA of the CDR3 is TGCGCCAGCAGCTCGACAGGGGGCACAGATACGCAGTATTTG. Residues: CASSSTGGTDTQYL.

This clonotype was detected many times. The chain employs TRBV7-6 and TRBJ1-1; the D is unclear. The V and J ends lost 5 bases and 6 bases respectively, with 19 bases between them. CDR1 SGHVS and CDR2 FNYEAQ come from the germline V gene. CDR3 length: 15 amino acids. CDR3 DNA sequence: TGTGCCAGCAGCGCCACTCTTAGGGAAAGGTCTGAAGCTTTCTTT. It specifies CASSATLRERSEAFF.

The chain links TRBV18 to TRBJ1-4; D is unresolved. CDR3 size: 14 residues. Between the trimmed V and J ends, which lost 3 bases and 0 bases, there was a span of 5 bases. Germline lookup yields CDR1 KGHSH and CDR2 LQKENI. This CDR3 is CASSPLATNEKLFF. DNA of the CDR3: TGTGCCAGCTCACCGCTCGCAACTAATGAAAAACTGTTTTTT.

The J gene is TRBJ2-7, the V gene TRBV27; D call uncertain. The V end lost 3 bases, the J end lost 2 bases, and 14 bases lay between the germline ends. CDR3 length: 15 amino acids. From germline, CDR1 is MNHEY and CDR2 SMNVEV (reference sequence). The CDR3 coding sequence is TGTGCCAGCAGTTTTACGAGGATTATGGCCTACGAGCAGTACTTC. As protein: CASSFTRIMAYEQYF.

The chain has TRBV20-1 and TRBJ2-7; TRBD2 matches at 9 bases. This CDR3 is 15 amino acids long. Germline loops: CDR1 DFQATT, CDR2 SNEGSKA (reference sequence). V shed 4 bases and J 3 bases; nucleotides not matched to a gene: 10. The CDR3 coding sequence is TGCAGTGCTAAGGGCTCGGCGGGAGGGGGCTACGAGCAGTACTTC. Encoded protein: CSAKGSAGGGYEQYF.

The V and J genes are TRBV5-1 and TRBJ2-1; no reliable D call. There are 14 residues in the CDR3. Germline CDR1 and CDR2: SGHRS and YFSETQ. V gave up 0 bases and J gave up 6 bases, with 10 bases separating them. CDR3 protein: CASSLGVLGNEQFF. The CDR3 nucleotides read TGCGCCAGCAGCTTGGGGGTTTTAGGCAATGAGCAGTTCTTC.